These 7 T cell receptor beta chains share one sample of origin, sequenced in a study of blood T cells in healthy people across ages (dated by TCRdb to the mid-2010s). The method was 5' RACE. Sequencing used an Illumina HiSeq 2500. The second PCR ran for roughly 7 to 11 cycles and used a J-beta primer mix along with a sample-barcoded 5' primer. TCRdb reran the public reads through fastp at Q25 and MiXCR, keeping productive beta chains. CDR3 protein duplicates are merged, each entry listing the most common genes and DNA. This sample gives roughly 680,000 distinct CDR3 sequences in total; around 48% of them show up just once. Of the sample, 25% to 35% is held by the ten largest clones. Sequenced material: blood. These receptors all stem from a woman aged 55-69 years in good health.

This clonotype was found a few times. The chain couples TRBV5-1 to TRBJ2-6; 9 bases are shared with TRBD2. Germline V gives CDR1 SGHRS, CDR2 YFSETQ. V was pared by 8 bases and J by 0 bases, with 12 bases of the junction left unmatched. The length of the CDR3 is 18 residues. The CDR3 protein is CASRQRGALSSGANVLTF. CDR3 DNA sequence: TGCGCCAGTCGACAGCGGGGGGCCTTAAGCTCTGGGGCCAACGTCCTGACTTTC.

The J gene is TRBJ2-3, the V gene TRBV3-1, with 7 nucleotides matching TRBD2. Germline V lookup: CDR1 LGHDT, CDR2 YNNKEL (reference sequence). There are 14 residues in the CDR3. J gave up 2 bases and V 6 bases, and 5 bases lay outside the gene matches. The CDR3 protein is CASSGTISTDTQYF. For the CDR3, the DNA is TGTGCCAGCAGTGGGACTATATCCACAGATACGCAGTATTTT.

The table lists this clonotype with a count of one. The chain has TRBV19 and TRBJ2-7; weak D call: TRBD2 (6 bases). This CDR3 has 16 residues. Trimming removed 3 bases from V and 2 bases from J, with 17 bases in between. Germline values: CDR1 LNHDA, CDR2 SQIVND (reference sequence). Written as DNA, the CDR3 is TGTGCCAGTAGTATTTCGGGGGTTTTCCTGCCCTACGAGCAGTACTTC. Translating gives CASSISGVFLPYEQYF.

The chain couples TRBV4-2 to TRBJ2-5, with TRBD2 matching over 12 bases. The J call is in doubt because the DNA end fits TRBJ2-7 better. This CDR3 is 19 amino acids long. The germline V gene encodes CDR1 LGHNA and CDR2 YNFKEQ. In DNA form, the CDR3 reads TGTGCCAGCAGCCACGCCTTGGAGACTAGCGGGGGTCACCACTACGAGCAGTACTTC. Protein sequence: CASSHALETSGGHHYEQYF.

This clonotype was found a few times. The V and J genes are TRBV29-1 and TRBJ2-6; D is unresolved. V shed 3 bases and J shed 4 bases, with 10 bases lying between them. The CDR3 spans 14 residues. Germline CDR1 is SQVTM and CDR2 is ANQGSEA. In DNA, the CDR3 is TGCAGCGTTGATAGTGGTTCCGGGGCCAACGTCCTGACTTTC. Residues: CSVDSGSGANVLTF. The complete variable domain, with remaining parts taken from reference TRBV29-1 and TRBJ2-6, reads SAVISQKPSRDICQRGTSLTIQCQVDSQVTMMFWYRQQPGQSLTLIATANQGSEATYESGFVIDKFPISRPNLTFSTLTVSNMSPEDSSIYLCSVDSGSGANVLTFGAGSRLTVL.

This clonotype was counted between two and nine times. The chain employs TRBV4-1 and TRBJ1-6; D ambiguous. The V gene's germline CDR1 is MGHRA and CDR2 YSYEKL. This CDR3 comprises 17 residues. Trimming took off 2 bases at V and 2 bases at J, with 13 bases between the two ends. CDR3 region: CASSQFASGAYNSPLHF. CDR3 DNA sequence: TGCGCCAGCAGCCAATTTGCATCGGGCGCCTATAATTCACCCCTCCACTTT.

The chain joins TRBV20-1 to TRBJ2-5, with 11 bases identical to TRBD2. CDR3 length: 14 amino acids. With V trimmed by 4 bases and J by 2 bases, 3 bases remained unmatched. Per the germline V gene, CDR1 is DFQATT and CDR2 is SNEGSKA (reference sequence). Here the CDR3 reads CSATLAGGQETQYF. The DNA for the CDR3 is TGCAGTGCTACTCTAGCGGGAGGACAAGAGACCCAGTACTTC.